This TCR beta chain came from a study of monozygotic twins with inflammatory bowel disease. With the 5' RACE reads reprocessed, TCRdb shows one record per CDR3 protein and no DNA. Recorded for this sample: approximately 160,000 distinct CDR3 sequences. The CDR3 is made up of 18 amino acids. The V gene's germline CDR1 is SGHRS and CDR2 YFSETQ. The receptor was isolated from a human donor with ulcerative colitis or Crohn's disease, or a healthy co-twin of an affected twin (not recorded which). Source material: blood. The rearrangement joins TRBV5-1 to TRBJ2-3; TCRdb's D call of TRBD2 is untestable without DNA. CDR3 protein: CASSLNPGRSPYSVSQYF.